This is a list of T cell receptor beta chains from one sample in a study of cytomegalovirus exposure and HLA in healthy donors. Using immunoSEQ multiplex PCR, the repertoire was profiled, and TCRdb retains in-frame clones only, with some absent. The sample holds around 180,000 clones, about 81% seen once. The material sequenced was PBMCs. These receptors all stem from a woman younger than 30 in good health and CMV-seropositive. CDR3s include the opening cysteine and the closing phenylalanine or tryptophan. Fields, in order: J gene, D gene, clone size, V gene, CDR3 protein, CDR3 DNA. The D gene is left open where the match is weak. Clone sizes are given selectively: once, few, many, or a class where the clone is expanded.

TRBJ1-1	TRBD1	.	TRBV27	CASSRQGMNTEAFF	TGTGCCAGCAGTCGACAGGGGATGAACACTGAAGCTTTCTTT
TRBJ2-3	.	.	TRBV19	CASSIDEGVGTDTQYF	TGTGCCAGTAGTATAGATGAAGGGGTGGGCACAGATACGCAGTATTTT
TRBJ1-1	TRBD1	few	TRBV4-3	CASSHLDRGSTEAFF	TGCGCCAGCAGCCACTTGGACAGGGGATCCACTGAAGCTTTCTTT
TRBJ2-4	TRBD2	.	TRBV4-1	CASSQGRGTSAIAKNIQYF	TGCGCCAGCAGCCAAGGGAGGGGGACTAGCGCTATAGCCAAAAACATTCAGTACTTC
TRBJ2-1	.	.	TRBV10-3	CAISGGVYNEQFF	TGTGCCATCAGTGGGGGGGTTTACAATGAGCAGTTCTTC
TRBJ1-1	TRBD1	.	TRBV9	CASSTYTGTGEAFF	TGTGCCAGCAGCACCTACACAGGGACAGGTGAAGCTTTCTTT
TRBJ2-2	TRBD1	.	TRBV6-5	CASNVDRSAGELFF	TGTGCCAGCAACGTGGACAGGTCGGCCGGGGAGCTGTTTTTT
TRBJ2-3	.	few	TRBV7-3	CASSLTVAGYDTQYF	TGTGCCAGCAGCTTAACGGTTGCGGGGTATGATACGCAGTATTTT
TRBJ1-1	.	.	TRBV6-5	CASSLRGGPTEAFF	TGTGCCAGCAGTCTCCGGGGGGGTCCCACTGAAGCTTTCTTT
TRBJ2-1	.	.	TRBV7-2	CASNIDSGLDNEQFF	TGTGCCAGCAACATAGACTCGGGGTTGGACAATGAGCAGTTCTTC
TRBJ2-1	.	.	TRBV4-3	CASSQDHGAGFGYEQFF	TGCGCCAGCAGCCAAGATCACGGGGCGGGGTTCGGATATGAGCAGTTCTTC
TRBJ1-6	.	once	TRBV4-1	CASRRGFDNSPLHF	TGCGCCAGCAGAAGGGGTTTCGATAATTCACCCCTCCACTTT
TRBJ2-7	.	.	TRBV6-1	CASSEPGLLSYEQYF	TGTGCCAGCAGTGAACCAGGTCTCCTCTCCTACGAGCAGTACTTC
TRBJ2-6	.	.	TRBV2	CASSEVSPISGANVLTF	TGTGCCAGCAGTGAGGTGTCACCTATCTCTGGGGCCAACGTCCTGACTTTC
TRBJ1-1	TRBD1	.	TRBV7-9	CASRGHRDRVMNTEAFF	TGTGCCAGCAGAGGCCACCGGGACAGGGTGATGAACACTGAAGCTTTCTTT
TRBJ1-6	.	.	TRBV4-1	CASSQGRGNSPLHF	TGCGCCAGCAGCCAAGGTCGGGGGAATTCACCCCTCCACTTT
TRBJ1-2	TRBD1	.	TRBV6-5	CASRPDRGPNYGYTF	TGTGCCAGCAGGCCCGACAGGGGACCTAACTATGGCTACACCTTC
TRBJ2-5	.	.	TRBV7-9	CASSRGTDKSETQYF	TGTGCCAGCAGCCGCGGGACTGATAAGTCAGAGACCCAGTACTTC
TRBJ1-5	TRBD1	.	TRBV5-8	CASSWGDRQQPQHF	TGTGCCAGCAGCTGGGGGGACAGACAACAGCCCCAGCATTTT
TRBJ1-1	.	.	TRBV7-6	CASSFHTGPNTEAFF	TGTGCCAGCAGCTTTCATACGGGTCCCAACACTGAAGCTTTCTTT
TRBJ2-6	.	.	TRBV19	CASTISGRNVLTF	TGTGCCAGTACTATCTCAGGTCGGAACGTCCTGACTTTC
TRBJ1-5	.	few	TRBV27	CASSLSGGGGFTNQPQHF	TGTGCCAGCAGTTTATCGGGGGGTGGAGGGTTCACCAATCAGCCCCAGCATTTT
TRBJ2-7	TRBD1	.	TRBV19	CASSITGGYEQYF	TGTGCCAGTAGTATAACAGGGGGCTACGAGCAGTACTTC
TRBJ1-4	TRBD1	.	TRBV19	CASSIQQGNEKLFF	TGTGCCAGTAGTATCCAACAGGGGAATGAAAAACTGTTTTTT
TRBJ1-3	.	.	TRBV5-1	CASQAGTQGNTIYF	TGCGCCAGCCAGGCGGGTACACAAGGAAACACCATATATTTT
TRBJ2-1	TRBD2	.	TRBV7-9	CASSLGGWPRRGGKNEQFF	TGTGCCAGCAGCTTAGGTGGTTGGCCGCGGCGGGGGGGTAAAAATGAGCAGTTCTTC
TRBJ2-3	TRBD1	once	TRBV6-5	CATTRRTGGTDTQYF	TGTGCCACCACCCGGAGGACAGGGGGCACAGATACGCAGTATTTT
TRBJ1-3	.	once	TRBV28	CASSLGLGHRNTIYF	TGTGCCAGCAGTTTAGGTCTGGGCCACAGAAACACCATATATTTT
TRBJ2-3	.	.	TRBV5-1	CASSLVPGVTDTQYF	TGCGCCAGCAGCTTGGTGCCCGGGGTGACAGATACGCAGTATTTT
TRBJ1-5	.	.	TRBV30	CAWSLQGGQPQHF	TGTGCCTGGAGTTTACAGGGTGGGCAGCCCCAGCATTTT
TRBJ2-2	TRBD2	.	TRBV19	CASTKIAGVNTGELFF	TGTGCCAGTACAAAGATAGCGGGGGTGAACACCGGGGAGCTGTTTTTT
TRBJ2-5	.	few	TRBV19	CASSNRAQETQYF	TGTGCCAGTAGTAACAGGGCGCAAGAGACCCAGTACTTC
TRBJ1-2	TRBD1	.	TRBV19	CASSRDRSAIGYTF	TGTGCCAGTAGCAGGGACAGGTCGGCTATTGGCTACACCTTC
TRBJ2-1	.	.	TRBV27	CASSHGLPLNEQFF	TGTGCCAGCAGTCACGGACTCCCCCTTAATGAGCAGTTCTTC
TRBJ1-3	TRBD1	.	TRBV6-5	CASSLDRIAGNTIYF	TGTGCCAGCAGTCTGGACAGGATTGCTGGAAACACCATATATTTT